The 12 T cell receptor beta chains in this list originate from one sample, sequenced in a study of blood T cell repertoires in COVID-19. The assay was immunoSEQ multiplex PCR, and TCRdb's table has in-frame clones only and misses some. Among about 210,000 clones listed, about four fifths were seen once. Sequenced input: peripheral blood. The source is a woman aged 40 to 50 with active or convalescent COVID-19.

The chain employs TRBV4-1 and TRBJ2-3, with D maybe TRBD2 (5 bases). The ends were cut back, 0 bases at V and 2 bases at J, with 12 bases in the middle. The V gene's germline CDR1 is MGHRA and CDR2 YSYEKL. The CDR3 runs 16 residues. The CDR3 nucleotides read TGCGCCAGCAGCCAAGATACCCCGGAGGACACAGATACGCAGTATTTT. Translated: CASSQDTPEDTDTQYF.

V and J are TRBV27 and TRBJ2-7, with a possible D match to TRBD2 (6 bases). Germline CDR1 and CDR2: MNHEY and SMNVEV (reference sequence). V lost 5 bases to trimming and J lost 5 bases, with 19 bases between them. The CDR3 extends over 15 amino acids. CDR3 region: CASSRDSGRVNEQYF. In DNA, the CDR3 is TGTGCCAGCAGTAGGGACTCGGGCAGGGTGAACGAGCAGTACTTC.

The V call is TRBV5-5, the J call TRBJ1-5, with 7 nucleotides matching TRBD1. The CDR3 is 16 residues long. V gave up 0 bases and J gave up 6 bases; unmatched junction bases: 9. Germline-derived CDR1 and CDR2 are SGHKS and YYEKEE (reference sequence). This CDR3 is CASSLAGRGSGQPQHF. The CDR3 coding sequence is TGTGCCAGCAGCTTGGCCGGCAGGGGGTCGGGTCAGCCCCAGCATTTT.

This clone is a singleton in its sample. The genes are TRBV30 and TRBJ2-2, with 9 bases identical to TRBD1. The CDR3 length is 15 residues. CDR1 and CDR2 (germline): GTSNPN, SVGIG (reference sequence). V lost 0 bases and J lost 4; bases outside the gene matches: 3. Here the CDR3 DNA reads TGTGCCTGGAGTGTATGGGACAGGGTCACCGGGGAGCTGTTTTTT. As protein: CAWSVWDRVTGELFF.

V usage is TRBV11-3 and J usage is TRBJ2-7; possibly TRBD1 for D (5 bases). CDR3 size: 14 residues. Germline V gives CDR1 SGHNT, CDR2 YENEEA. Trimming left V 8 bases short and J 3 bases short, with 17 bases between. The CDR3 loop reads CASATTAAVYEQYF. The CDR3 nucleotides read TGTGCCAGCGCGACGACAGCCGCGGTCTACGAGCAGTACTTC. Supplemented by reference TRBV11-3 and TRBJ2-7, the full variable domain reads EAGVVQSPRYKIIEKKQPVAFWCNPISGHNTLYWYLQNLGQGPELLIRYENEEAVDDSQLPKDRFSAERLKGVDSTLKIQPAELGDSAVYLCASATTAAVYEQYFGPGTRLTVT.

This sequence joins TRBV24-1 and TRBJ2-1; D not resolved. There are 15 residues in the CDR3. Germline CDR1 reads KGHDR; CDR2 reads SFDVKD. V dropped 4 bases and J dropped 2 bases, with 11 bases sitting between them. CDR3 nucleotide sequence: TGTGCCACCAGTGAAGCCCCAGGCCCCTACAATGAGCAGTTCTTC. This encodes CATSEAPGPYNEQFF.

This clone has a handful of counts. This chain uses TRBV24-1 with TRBJ1-2; TRBD1 aligns across 10 bases. The V segment lost 5 bases and the J segment 5 bases; nucleotides outside the gene matches: 7. CDR1 and CDR2 from the germline V gene are KGHDR and SFDVKD. The CDR3 totals 15 residues. The chain's CDR3 is CATSADGTGVYGYTF. DNA for the CDR3: TGTGCCACCAGTGCCGACGGGACAGGGGTGTATGGCTACACCTTC.

The CDR3 coding sequence is TGTGCCACCGGGGGGGCGGGTGAGCCCCAGCATTTT. The encoded protein is CATGGAGEPQHF. The chain employs TRBV6-5 and TRBJ1-5, with a tentative D call TRBD1 (6 bases). V lost 10 bases and J lost 8, with 15 bases in between. Germline V gene data show CDR1 as MNHEY and CDR2 as SVGAGI. The CDR3 has 12 residues.

There are many counts of this clone. This chain connects TRBV10-2 to TRBJ2-5; 11 nucleotides agree with TRBD1. The CDR3 has 14 residues. V lost 6 bases, J lost 7 bases, and 7 bases stayed unmatched. The germline V gene has CDR1 WSHSY and CDR2 SAAADI. The CDR3 region is CASRGDRGVATQYF. DNA of the CDR3: TGCGCCAGCAGAGGGGACAGGGGGGTTGCGACCCAGTACTTC.

This clone was counted a single time. The chain combines TRBV2 with TRBJ2-3; tentative D call: TRBD1 (5 bases). Germline V lookup: CDR1 SNHLY, CDR2 FYNNEI. The ends were cut back, 4 bases at V and 1 base at J, with 9 bases in the middle. There are 14 residues in the CDR3. The CDR3 protein is CASSATEGTDTQYF. CDR3 nucleotides: TGTGCCAGCAGTGCGACAGAGGGCACAGATACGCAGTATTTT.

V is TRBV3-1 (or the pseudogene TRBV3-2) and J is TRBJ2-1, with D perhaps TRBD2 (5 bases). Trimming took 2 bases from V and 15 from J, leaving 11 bases between them. This CDR3 comprises 11 residues. CDR1 and CDR2 (germline): LGHDT, YNNKEL (reference sequence). Here the CDR3 reads CASSQSGLRFF. The CDR3 DNA follows: TGTGCCAGCAGCCAATCTGGACTCCGGTTCTTC.

The V call is TRBV2, the J call TRBJ1-1, with 11 positions matching TRBD1. The ends lost 7 bases at V and 1 base at J; junction bases unmatched: 5. CDR3 length: 15 residues. Germline V gene sequence: CDR1 SNHLY, CDR2 FYNNEI. CDR3 loop: CASTGTGGGNTEAFF. CDR3 coding DNA: TGTGCCAGCACCGGGACAGGGGGGGGGAACACTGAAGCTTTCTTT.